This T cell receptor beta chain was profiled in a study of T cell responses to AZD1222 COVID-19 vaccine. Broader study findings: Sampling that yielded the repertoires occurred only after the peak T cell response. Once two AZD1222 doses were given, Spike-specific TCR breadth and depth went up. Females made up more of the donors, who were largely white British, and clonal diversity may have come out too low. Baseline serostatus was positive in only a handful of AZD1222 recipients.

This clone was picked up one time. The antigen is undetermined. The ends were cut back, 2 bases at V and 6 bases at J, with 19 bases in the middle. The CDR3 is 16 residues long. Sequenced by immunoSEQ multiplex PCR; TCRdb stores in-frame clones only, minus some. The table includes 90,000 or so clones, under 90% detected once. The chain joins TRBV23-1 to TRBJ1-1; D unresolved. TRBV23-1 is given ORF status, its function remaining uncertain. The sequence was obtained from an adult in good health. Sample: peripheral blood, taken on day 0 of AZD1222 vaccination. CDR3 bases: TGCGCCAGCAGTCAAACCCCCCCGGGCGGAAGCGCTGAAGCTTTCTTT. It is translated as CASSQTPPGGSAEAFF.